The sequence of this T cell receptor (beta chain) was determined in a study of blood T cell repertoires in COVID-19. Turning to the study itself: Both acute and convalescent COVID-19 samples were obtained from the United States, Italy and Spain. In each case, the material was cDNA or gDNA derived from T cells, B-cell-depleted T cells, or PBMCs.

Germline V gene sequence: CDR1 SGHTA, CDR2 FQGNSA. Trimming pared 3 bases from V and 1 base from J, leaving 10 bases between. The CDR3 is 14 amino acids. As handled by the study authors: For nucleated cells, counts were estimated from reference gene primer amplification. Profiled with immunoSEQ multiplex PCR; TCRdb holds only in-frame clones, not every one. Clone size and the V and J calls come from that table; the DNA yielded D and trimming. The sample comprises 60,000 to 80,000 clones, 65% to 90% of which are singletons, and 23% rests with the top ten. This chain joins TRBV7-2 and TRBJ2-7; no reliable D call. Sequenced sample: peripheral blood. The sequence came from a man between 45 and 60 years old with acute or convalescent COVID-19. CDR3: CASSFLAGSYEQYV. For the CDR3, the DNA is TGTGCCAGCAGCTTTCTGGCAGGTTCCTACGAGCAGTACGTC.